The 32 T cell receptor beta chains listed next were all sequenced from one sample in a study of cytomegalovirus exposure and HLA in healthy donors. Researchers ran the PCR with 60 Vbeta and 13 Jbeta primers. Clones were read by immunoSEQ multiplex PCR, and TCRdb kept only the in-frame ones, dropping some. This table has 150,000 to 200,000 clones, roughly 87% appearing once. Sequenced input: PBMCs. These receptors came from a boy younger than 10 in good health and CMV-seronegative.

The gene calls are TRBV29-1 and TRBJ1-1; TRBD1 matches at 8 bases. This CDR3 region has 13 residues. Germline CDR1 and CDR2: SQVTM and ANQGSEA. Losses at the gene ends were 4 bases for V and 9 bases for J; bases not matched to a gene: 10. The CDR3 region has the DNA TGCAGCGTTGGGGACAGGCTGGGATTTCAAGCTTTCTTT. It codes for CSVGDRLGFQAFF.

The V gene is TRBV15, the J gene TRBJ2-7; 10 positions match TRBD2. Trimming removed 3 bases from V and 1 base from J; junction bases left unmatched: 9. The length of the CDR3 is 17 residues. Germline V gene sequence: CDR1 LNHNV, CDR2 YYDKDF (reference sequence). This chain's CDR3 is CATSSSSGSLGSYEQYF. In DNA form, the CDR3 reads TGTGCCACCAGCAGTTCTAGCGGGAGCCTTGGGTCCTACGAGCAGTACTTC. The full variable domain, completed using reference TRBV15 and TRBJ2-7, is DAMVIQNPRYQVTQFGKPVTLSCSQTLNHNVMYWYQQKSSQAPKLLFHYYDKDFNNEADTPDNFQSRRPNTSFCFLDIRSPGLGDTAMYLCATSSSSGSLGSYEQYFGPGTRLTVT.

The rearrangement uses TRBV25-1 and TRBJ1-1; possible D gene TRBD1, 6 bases. This CDR3 region has 11 residues. Germline V gene sequence: CDR1 MGHDK, CDR2 SYGVNS. V lost 4 bases to trimming and J lost 6 bases, with 6 bases between them. CDR3 protein: CASSAGAEAFF. For the CDR3, the DNA is TGTGCCAGCAGTGCAGGGGCTGAAGCTTTCTTT.

The V call is TRBV27, the J call TRBJ1-5; D is unresolved. This CDR3 is 13 amino acids long. From germline, CDR1 is MNHEY and CDR2 SMNVEV (reference sequence). V lost 6 bases and J 8 bases, leaving 14 bases between the germline ends. DNA for the CDR3: TGTGCCAGCAGGGGCCGGACGGGAGAGCCCCAGCATTTT. Its protein is CASRGRTGEPQHF.

The V call is TRBV27, the J call TRBJ2-7; 16 bases agree with TRBD2. With 5 bases clipped from V and 7 bases from J, the junction kept 5 bases outside the gene matches. This CDR3 is 15 amino acids long. CDR1 and CDR2 (germline): MNHEY, SMNVEV (reference sequence). CDR3 nucleotides: TGTGCCAGCAGTCCCGGGACTAGCGGGAGGGCTGAGCAGTACTTC. It codes for CASSPGTSGRAEQYF.

The rearrangement links TRBV5-1 to TRBJ2-5; D perhaps matches TRBD2 (6 bases). The J call may be in error: the DNA end matches TRBJ2-7 better. The CDR3 runs 15 residues. Germline CDR1 and CDR2: SGHRS and YFSETQ. The CDR3 DNA sequence: TGCGCCAGCAGCTTAGCCCGGGGGAACTCCTACGAGCAGTACTTC. Translated: CASSLARGNSYEQYF.

This sequence joins TRBV6-1 and TRBJ2-5; 8 positions match TRBD1. The length of the CDR3 is 14 residues. Germline trimming cut 4 bases from V and 11 bases from J; bases unmatched to any gene: 12. Germline V gene lookup returns CDR1 MNHNS and CDR2 SASEGT. CDR3 amino acids: CASSGAPGQGTQYF. The CDR3 DNA reads TGTGCCAGCAGTGGAGCCCCTGGACAGGGAACGCAGTACTTC.

The genes are TRBV28 and TRBJ2-7, with 9 bases that match TRBD2. The CDR3 has 15 amino acids. Germline values: CDR1 MDHEN, CDR2 SYDVKM. V lost 5 bases to trimming and J lost 3 bases; unmatched junction nucleotides: 8. CDR3: CASSPLAGDIYEQYF. The CDR3 DNA sequence: TGTGCCAGCAGTCCCTTAGCGGGGGATATCTACGAGCAGTACTTC.

The chain employs TRBV7-9 and TRBJ2-1, with a weak D call TRBD2 (6 bases). This CDR3 contains 14 residues. V lost 11 bases, J lost 5 bases, and 19 bases lay in between. CDR1 SEHNR and CDR2 FQNEAQ come from the germline V gene (reference sequence). The DNA for the CDR3 is TGTGCCGCAATCGGGGGATACAGCGACAATGAGCAGTTCTTC. Its translation: CAAIGGYSDNEQFF.

CDR3 coding DNA: TGCGCCAGCAGCCCCATTGGAACGGGGTCCTACAATGAGCAGTTCTTC. It specifies CASSPIGTGSYNEQFF. The chain recombines TRBV4-1 with TRBJ2-1; TRBD2 is a possible D gene (5 bases). Per germline, CDR1 MGHRA and CDR2 YSYEKL. V was shortened by 4 bases and J by 1 base, with 14 bases between the two germline ends. The CDR3 extends over 16 amino acids.

The chain has TRBV2 and TRBJ1-5, with a tentative D call TRBD1 (5 bases). Germline-derived CDR1 and CDR2 are SNHLY and FYNNEI. This CDR3 spans 14 amino acids. Trimming removed 3 bases at V and 7 bases at J, with 13 bases between. This chain's CDR3 is CASSDQGNNQPQHF. As DNA, the CDR3 is TGTGCCAGCAGTGACCAGGGAAATAACCAGCCCCAGCATTTT.

This clone was counted a single time. V and J are TRBV19 and TRBJ1-1; possibly TRBD1 for D (6 bases). CDR3 length: 13 amino acids. CDR1 and CDR2 (germline): LNHDA, SQIVND (reference sequence). Trimming pared 6 bases from V and 1 base from J, leaving 9 bases between. Here the CDR3 reads CASRRGANTEAFF. In DNA form, the CDR3 reads TGTGCCAGTAGACGGGGGGCGAACACTGAAGCTTTCTTT.

The J gene is TRBJ1-1, the V gene TRBV28; D is perhaps TRBD1 (6 bases). Trimming pared 6 bases from V and 1 base from J, leaving 15 bases between. The germline V gene encodes CDR1 MDHEN and CDR2 SYDVKM. This CDR3 spans 15 amino acids. The CDR3 region has the DNA TGTGCCAGCAGAACTTTCTGGGGGCCGAACACTGAAGCTTTCTTT. Amino acid sequence: CASRTFWGPNTEAFF.

In nucleotides, the CDR3 is TGTGCCAGCAGCTTGGGAGGTCCTGGAAACTATGGCTACACCTTC. Its translation: CASSLGGPGNYGYTF. The gene calls are TRBV5-5 and TRBJ1-2; D ambiguous. CDR1 and CDR2 from the germline V gene are SGHKS and YYEKEE (reference sequence). The V end was cut by 0 bases, the J end by 2 bases, with 11 bases between. There are 15 residues in the CDR3.

This clone was counted between two and nine times. This rearrangement joins TRBV5-4 to TRBJ1-4, with a tentative D call TRBD1 (6 bases). The CDR3 runs 15 residues. Trimming took 4 bases from V and 8 from J, leaving 18 bases between them. Looked up from germline, CDR1 is SGHNT and CDR2 is YYREEE (reference sequence). The CDR3 here is CASSGKGGVSEKLFF. The CDR3 nucleotides read TGTGCCAGCAGCGGTAAGGGGGGGGTTAGCGAAAAACTGTTTTTT.

The chain links TRBV14 to TRBJ2-3; D gene ambiguous. The CDR3 spans 13 residues. Per germline, CDR1 SGHDN and CDR2 FVKESK. Trimming pared 0 bases from V and 8 bases from J, leaving 9 bases between. CDR3 region: CASSQDVRGTQYF. CDR3 sequence (DNA): TGTGCCAGCAGCCAAGATGTCCGAGGTACGCAGTATTTT.

This chain connects TRBV7-8 to TRBJ2-1, with a weak D call TRBD2 (6 bases). The V and J ends lost 5 bases and 0 bases respectively, with 23 bases between them. The CDR3 totals 19 residues. The germline V gene has CDR1 SGHVS and CDR2 FQNEAQ. DNA of the CDR3: TGTGCCAGCAGCCAAGGGAAGGACGGGAGAGCACCCTCCTACAATGAGCAGTTCTTC. Translation gives CASSQGKDGRAPSYNEQFF.

J is TRBJ1-5 and V is TRBV28; the D is unclear. V shed 3 bases and J shed 12 bases, with 12 bases lying between them. The CDR3 sequence is 12 residues long. Germline V lookup: CDR1 MDHEN, CDR2 SYDVKM. CDR3 sequence: CASSLRNYHQHF. The CDR3 DNA sequence: TGTGCCAGCAGTTTGAGGAATTACCACCAGCATTTT. The variable domain in full, with the rest retrieved from reference TRBV28 and TRBJ1-5, is DVKVTQSSRYLVKRTGEKVFLECVQDMDHENMFWYRQDPGLGLRLIYFSYDVKMKEKGDIPEGYSVSREKKERFSLILESASTNQTSMYLCASSLRNYHQHFGDGTRLSIL.

The CDR3 DNA sequence: TGCGCCAGCAGCCAAGACGGCAGACAGGGGGTCCCTCGGGAAAAACTGTTTTTT. The encoded protein is CASSQDGRQGVPREKLFF. The chain joins TRBV4-1 to TRBJ1-4, with 9 bases fitting TRBD1. After removal of 0 bases from V and 8 bases from J, the junction contained 13 bases not matched to a gene. Germline V CDR1 and CDR2: MGHRA, YSYEKL. This CDR3 is built from 18 residues.

There are a few counts of this clone. This chain connects TRBV5-1 to TRBJ2-7; 9 bases fit TRBD1. The V and J ends lost 0 bases and 4 bases, in that order; junction bases with no gene match: 2. Germline CDR1 is SGHRS and CDR2 is YFSETQ. The CDR3 loop spans 14 amino acids. The CDR3 is CASSLVDRGYEQYF. In nucleotides, the CDR3 is TGCGCCAGCAGCTTGGTGGACAGGGGATACGAGCAGTACTTC. Full variable domain (outside the CDR3, taken from reference TRBV5-1 and TRBJ2-7): KAGVTQTPRYLIKTRGQQVTLSCSPISGHRSVSWYQQTPGQGLQFLFEYFSETQRNKGNFPGRFSGRQFSNSRSEMNVSTLELGDSALYLCASSLVDRGYEQYFGPGTRLTVT.

V gene TRBV5-1 combines with J gene TRBJ2-3; 14 bases are shared with TRBD2. V trimming: 3 bases; J trimming: 2 bases; junction bases outside the gene matches: 5. Germline CDR1 SGHRS, CDR2 YFSETQ. CDR3 length: 17 amino acids. The DNA for the CDR3 is TGCGCCAGCAGCTCTGGACTAGCGGGGGGCGACACAGATACGCAGTATTTT. It specifies CASSSGLAGGDTDTQYF. Together with reference TRBV5-1 and TRBJ2-3, the CDR3 gives the full variable domain: KAGVTQTPRYLIKTRGQQVTLSCSPISGHRSVSWYQQTPGQGLQFLFEYFSETQRNKGNFPGRFSGRQFSNSRSEMNVSTLELGDSALYLCASSSGLAGGDTDTQYFGPGTRLTVL.

The V gene is TRBV2, the J gene TRBJ2-3; D is perhaps TRBD2 (6 bases). The CDR3 is 14 amino acids. The V end was cut by 6 bases, the J end by 4 bases, with 14 bases between. Germline CDR1 SNHLY, CDR2 FYNNEI. CDR3 protein: CASSQDYGPDTQYF. Written as DNA, the CDR3 is TGTGCCAGCAGCCAGGACTATGGTCCAGATACGCAGTATTTT.

The rearrangement joins TRBV10-3 to TRBJ2-3, with 15 bases identical to TRBD2. CDR3 length: 20 amino acids. Germline assignment: CDR1 ENHRY and CDR2 SYGVKD. V gave up 4 bases and J gave up 1 base; unmatched junction bases: 12. The CDR3 coding sequence is TGTGCCATCAGTGCATCCTCCGGACTAGCGGGGGGGCGGGGCACAGATACGCAGTATTTT. Its translation is CAISASSGLAGGRGTDTQYF.

The gene calls are TRBV7-9 and TRBJ1-4, with D possibly being TRBD1 (5 bases). Looked up from germline, CDR1 is SEHNR and CDR2 is FQNEAQ (reference sequence). This CDR3 has 16 amino acids. V was cut by 3 bases and J by 4 bases, with 15 bases left in between. CDR3 in amino acids: CASSFKGRRGNEKLFF. For the CDR3, the DNA is TGTGCCAGCAGCTTTAAGGGAAGGAGGGGTAATGAAAAACTGTTTTTT.

V usage is TRBV28 and J usage is TRBJ2-5; no clear D. The germline V and J ends were trimmed by 6 bases and 1 base, with 12 bases remaining between them. The germline V gene has CDR1 MDHEN and CDR2 SYDVKM. CDR3 length: 14 residues. The CDR3 DNA reads TGTGCCAGCAGCCTACCTCCCCCCCAAGAGACCCAGTACTTC. Protein: CASSLPPPQETQYF.

This chain uses TRBV7-2 with TRBJ2-1; D might be TRBD2 (6 bases). The CDR3 is 15 amino acids. CDR1 and CDR2 from the germline V gene are SGHTA and FQGNSA. V lost 4 bases, J lost 4 bases, and 14 bases lay in between. CDR3 nucleotides: TGTGCCAGCAGCTCGTCCGGGACTTCTTACAATGAGCAGTTCTTC. As protein: CASSSSGTSYNEQFF.

A single count supports this clone. This chain links TRBV28 with TRBJ1-5; 8 bases match TRBD1. The V gene's germline CDR1 is MDHEN and CDR2 SYDVKM. J gave up 6 bases and V 3 bases, and 10 bases lay outside the gene matches. The CDR3 totals 16 residues. The DNA for the CDR3 is TGTGCCAGCAGTTTGAGGGGCAACAGGGGGGGTCAGCCCCAGCATTTT. Translating it yields CASSLRGNRGGQPQHF.

This clone was counted once. The rearrangement uses TRBV10-3 and TRBJ1-6; D not certain. The CDR3 is 12 amino acids. The germline gives CDR1 ENHRY, CDR2 SYGVKD. Trimming cost V 0 bases and J 11 bases, with 5 bases left between them. Here the CDR3 reads CAISESAAPLHF. The DNA for the CDR3 is TGTGCCATCAGTGAGTCGGCGGCACCCCTCCACTTT.

The chain carries TRBV7-9 and TRBJ2-5; D might be TRBD2 (7 bases). The CDR3 runs to 13 residues. V shed 8 bases and J shed 5 bases, with 15 bases lying between them. From germline, CDR1 is SEHNR and CDR2 FQNEAQ (reference sequence). In nucleotides, the CDR3 is TGTGCCAGCGTGGGCGGGGGCAGGGAGACCCAGTACTTC. This sequence encodes CASVGGGRETQYF.

The chain joins TRBV7-9 to TRBJ1-4; possibly TRBD1 for D (5 bases). With 3 bases removed from V and 2 bases from J, the gap between germline ends came to 16 bases. CDR1 and CDR2 from the germline V gene are SEHNR and FQNEAQ (reference sequence). The CDR3 extends over 17 amino acids. Written as DNA, the CDR3 is TGTGCCAGCAGCTTCACAGGTCTAGGGGATACTAATGAAAAACTGTTTTTT. It codes for CASSFTGLGDTNEKLFF. The whole variable domain, filled in from reference TRBV7-9 and TRBJ1-4, reads DTGVSQNPRHKITKRGQNVTFRCDPISEHNRLYWYRQTLGQGPEFLTYFQNEAQLEKSRLLSDRFSAERPKGSFSTLEIQRTEQGDSAMYLCASSFTGLGDTNEKLFFGSGTQLSVL.

This chain joins TRBV9 and TRBJ1-2; no firm D call. The germline gives CDR1 SGDLS, CDR2 YYNGEE. The CDR3 loop spans 13 amino acids. V lost 3 bases and J lost 4, with 10 bases in between. Written as DNA, the CDR3 is TGTGCCAGCAGCGCCTCCGGGTCCTATGGCTACACCTTC. As protein: CASSASGSYGYTF.

J is TRBJ2-7 and V is TRBV4-2; a weak D match, TRBD2 (5 bases). CDR3 length equals 14 residues. V was clipped by 2 bases and J by 2 bases, with 10 bases between them. In germline, CDR1 is LGHNA, CDR2 YNFKEQ. The CDR3 sequence is CASSQLTGTYEQYF. DNA of the CDR3: TGTGCCAGCAGCCAATTGACGGGAACCTACGAGCAGTACTTC.